This passage covers 8 T cell receptor beta chains from one sample sequenced in a study of cytomegalovirus exposure and HLA in healthy donors. The PCR used 60 Vbeta and 13 Jbeta primers. Here immunoSEQ multiplex PCR was the method, and the copy in TCRdb shows in-frame clones only, minus some. This table holds around 120,000 clones, 50% to 70% found once. Material: PBMCs. Every receptor here comes from a woman in her forties in good health and CMV-seropositive.

The J gene is TRBJ2-7, the V gene TRBV18; D is perhaps TRBD1 (6 bases). Germline assignment: CDR1 KGHSH and CDR2 LQKENI. V dropped 4 bases and J dropped 3 bases, with 22 bases sitting between them. This CDR3 has 17 residues. CDR3 nucleotide sequence: TGTGCCAGCTCACTCCATACCGCAGGGGCAGGGCTCTACGAGCAGTACTTC. This codes for CASSLHTAGAGLYEQYF.

The chain couples TRBV27 to TRBJ2-3; D possibly corresponds to TRBD1 (6 bases). Germline V gene lookup returns CDR1 MNHEY and CDR2 SMNVEV (reference sequence). This CDR3 is 17 amino acids long. Deletions cut 4 bases from V and 4 bases from J, with 21 bases between. The CDR3 sequence is CASSCQPQGRIADTQYF. The DNA of the CDR3 is TGTGCCAGCAGTTGTCAGCCACAGGGAAGGATCGCAGATACGCAGTATTTT.

This chain links TRBV28 with TRBJ2-7, with D possibly TRBD1 on 5 matching bases. CDR1 and CDR2 from the germline V gene are MDHEN and SYDVKM. The CDR3 length is 14 residues. Trimming took 5 bases from V and 2 from J, leaving 13 bases between them. The CDR3 nucleotides are TGTGCCAGCAGTCTCCACAGGAGACCCTACGAGCAGTACTTC. Its translation: CASSLHRRPYEQYF. Supplemented by reference TRBV28 and TRBJ2-7, the full variable domain reads DVKVTQSSRYLVKRTGEKVFLECVQDMDHENMFWYRQDPGLGLRLIYFSYDVKMKEKGDIPEGYSVSREKKERFSLILESASTNQTSMYLCASSLHRRPYEQYFGPGTRLTVT.

This clone showed up just once. The chain uses TRBV5-1 and TRBJ2-1; 14 nucleotides align to TRBD2. There are 15 residues in the CDR3. Germline values: CDR1 SGHRS, CDR2 YFSETQ. V shed 3 bases, J shed 7 bases, and the junction held 3 bases outside the gene matches. The CDR3 region has the DNA TGCGCCAGCAGCTCCAGACTAGCGGGAGGGAATGAGCAGTTCTTC. Its translation: CASSSRLAGGNEQFF.

V is TRBV5-6 and J is TRBJ2-1; TRBD2 aligns across 8 bases. The CDR3 spans 17 residues. Germline trimming cut 3 bases from V and 3 bases from J; bases unmatched to any gene: 11. In germline, CDR1 is SGHDT, CDR2 YYEEEE. This chain's CDR3 is CASSSNAGLAGYNEQFF. The CDR3 DNA reads TGTGCCAGCAGCTCGAACGCCGGTCTAGCGGGCTACAATGAGCAGTTCTTC.

The J gene is TRBJ2-1, the V gene TRBV5-1; 7 bases map to TRBD2. J gave up 7 bases and V 1 base, and 8 bases lay outside the gene matches. The CDR3 runs 15 residues. The germline V gene has CDR1 SGHRS and CDR2 YFSETQ. The chain's CDR3 is CASSLFRTSSNEQFF. The CDR3 DNA is TGCGCCAGCAGCTTGTTTCGGACTAGTTCAAATGAGCAGTTCTTC.

Here the CDR3 reads CASSFGQGFYEQYF. CDR3 coding DNA: TGTGCCAGTAGTTTTGGACAGGGCTTCTACGAGCAGTACTTC. V gene TRBV19 combines with J gene TRBJ2-7; 8 bases are shared with TRBD1. CDR3 length equals 14 residues. The junction had 6 bases not matched to a gene; V was cut back by 5 bases and J by 3 bases. Germline CDR1 reads LNHDA; CDR2 reads SQIVND (reference sequence).

The V and J genes are TRBV5-1 and TRBJ1-6; no firm D call. Germline V CDR1 and CDR2: SGHRS, YFSETQ. The CDR3 totals 17 residues. Trimming left V 0 bases short and J 0 bases short, with 10 bases between. CDR3 DNA sequence: TGCGCCAGCAGCTTGGAATCCCTGAGCTCCTATAATTCACCCCTCCACTTT. This encodes CASSLESLSSYNSPLHF. Filled out from reference TRBV5-1 and TRBJ1-6, the complete variable domain reads KAGVTQTPRYLIKTRGQQVTLSCSPISGHRSVSWYQQTPGQGLQFLFEYFSETQRNKGNFPGRFSGRQFSNSRSEMNVSTLELGDSALYLCASSLESLSSYNSPLHFGNGTRLTVT.